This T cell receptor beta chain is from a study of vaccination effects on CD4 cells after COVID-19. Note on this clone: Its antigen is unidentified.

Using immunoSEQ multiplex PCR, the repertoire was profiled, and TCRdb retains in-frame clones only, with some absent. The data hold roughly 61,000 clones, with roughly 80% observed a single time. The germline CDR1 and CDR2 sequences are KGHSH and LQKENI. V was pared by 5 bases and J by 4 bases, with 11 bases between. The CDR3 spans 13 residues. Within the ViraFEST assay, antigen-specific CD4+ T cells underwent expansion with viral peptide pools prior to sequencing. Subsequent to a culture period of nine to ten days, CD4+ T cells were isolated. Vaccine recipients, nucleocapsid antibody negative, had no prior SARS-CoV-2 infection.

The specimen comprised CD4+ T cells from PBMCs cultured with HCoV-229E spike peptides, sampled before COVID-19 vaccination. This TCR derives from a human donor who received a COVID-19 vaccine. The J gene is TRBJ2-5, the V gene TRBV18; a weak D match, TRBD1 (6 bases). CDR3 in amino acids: CASSFSGAETQYF. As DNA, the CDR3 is TGTGCCAGCTCATTTTCAGGGGCAGAGACCCAGTACTTC.